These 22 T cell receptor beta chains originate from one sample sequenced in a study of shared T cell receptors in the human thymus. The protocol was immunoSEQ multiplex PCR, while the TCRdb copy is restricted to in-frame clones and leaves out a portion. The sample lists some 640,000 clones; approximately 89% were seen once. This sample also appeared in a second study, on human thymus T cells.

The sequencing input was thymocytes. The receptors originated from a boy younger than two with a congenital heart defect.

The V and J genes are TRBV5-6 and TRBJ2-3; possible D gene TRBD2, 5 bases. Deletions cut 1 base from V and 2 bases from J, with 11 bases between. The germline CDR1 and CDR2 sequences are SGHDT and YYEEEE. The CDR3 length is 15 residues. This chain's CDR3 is CASSLTREATDTQYF. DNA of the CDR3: TGTGCCAGCAGCTTGACTAGGGAAGCCACAGATACGCAGTATTTT.

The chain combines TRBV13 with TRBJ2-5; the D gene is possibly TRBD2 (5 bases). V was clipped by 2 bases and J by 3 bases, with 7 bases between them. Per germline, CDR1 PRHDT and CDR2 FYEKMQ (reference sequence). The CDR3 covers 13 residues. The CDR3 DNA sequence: TGTGCCAGCAGCTTAAAGGGAGAAGAGACCCAGTACTTC. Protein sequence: CASSLKGEETQYF. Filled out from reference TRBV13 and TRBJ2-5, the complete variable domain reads AAGVIQSPRHLIKEKRETATLKCYPIPRHDTVYWYQQGPGQDPQFLISFYEKMQSDKGSIPDRFSAQQFSDYHSELNMSSLELGDSALYFCASSLKGEETQYFGPGTRLLVL.

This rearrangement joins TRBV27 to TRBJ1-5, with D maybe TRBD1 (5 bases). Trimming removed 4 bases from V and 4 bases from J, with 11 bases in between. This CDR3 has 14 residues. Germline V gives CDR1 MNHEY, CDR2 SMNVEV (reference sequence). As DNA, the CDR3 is TGTGCCAGCAGTTCGGCAGGGCAGAATCAGCCCCAGCATTTT. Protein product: CASSSAGQNQPQHF.

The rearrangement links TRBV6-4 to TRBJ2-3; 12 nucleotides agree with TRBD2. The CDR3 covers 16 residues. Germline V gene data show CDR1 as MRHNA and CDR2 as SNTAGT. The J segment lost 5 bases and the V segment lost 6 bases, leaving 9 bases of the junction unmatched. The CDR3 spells CASSQLGLAGKDTQYF. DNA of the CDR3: TGTGCCAGCAGCCAACTCGGACTAGCGGGAAAAGATACGCAGTATTTT.

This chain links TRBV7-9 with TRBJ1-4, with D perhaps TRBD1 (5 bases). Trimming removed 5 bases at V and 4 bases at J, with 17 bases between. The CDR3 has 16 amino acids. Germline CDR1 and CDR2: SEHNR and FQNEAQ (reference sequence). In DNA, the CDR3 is TGTGCCAGCAGCCCCAGTGTTAGGGGCCATAATGAAAAACTGTTTTTT. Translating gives CASSPSVRGHNEKLFF.

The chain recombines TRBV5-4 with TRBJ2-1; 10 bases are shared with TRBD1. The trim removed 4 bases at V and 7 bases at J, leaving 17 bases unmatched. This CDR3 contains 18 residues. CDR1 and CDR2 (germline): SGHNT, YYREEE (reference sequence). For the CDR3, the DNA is TGTGCCAGCAGCCCAAAGGGGACAGGGGAATGGAGGATGAATGAGCAGTTCTTC. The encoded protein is CASSPKGTGEWRMNEQFF. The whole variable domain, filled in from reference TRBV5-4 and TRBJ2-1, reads ETGVTQSPTHLIKTRGQQVTLRCSSQSGHNTVSWYQQALGQGPQFIFQYYREEENGRGNFPPRFSGLQFPNYSSELNVNALELDDSALYLCASSPKGTGEWRMNEQFFGPGTRLTVL.

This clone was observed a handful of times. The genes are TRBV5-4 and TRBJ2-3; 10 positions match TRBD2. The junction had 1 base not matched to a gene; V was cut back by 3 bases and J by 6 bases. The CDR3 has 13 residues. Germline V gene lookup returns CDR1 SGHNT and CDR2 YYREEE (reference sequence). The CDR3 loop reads CASSWGLADTQYF. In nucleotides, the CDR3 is TGTGCCAGCAGCTGGGGACTAGCGGATACGCAGTATTTT. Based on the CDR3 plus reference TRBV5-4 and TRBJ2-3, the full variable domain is ETGVTQSPTHLIKTRGQQVTLRCSSQSGHNTVSWYQQALGQGPQFIFQYYREEENGRGNFPPRFSGLQFPNYSSELNVNALELDDSALYLCASSWGLADTQYFGPGTRLTVL.

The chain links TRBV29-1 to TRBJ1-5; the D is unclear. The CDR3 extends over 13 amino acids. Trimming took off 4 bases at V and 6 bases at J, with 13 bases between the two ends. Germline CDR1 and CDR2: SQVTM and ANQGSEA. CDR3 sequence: CSVGQIVGQPQHF. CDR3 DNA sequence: TGCAGCGTTGGACAAATCGTCGGTCAGCCCCAGCATTTT.

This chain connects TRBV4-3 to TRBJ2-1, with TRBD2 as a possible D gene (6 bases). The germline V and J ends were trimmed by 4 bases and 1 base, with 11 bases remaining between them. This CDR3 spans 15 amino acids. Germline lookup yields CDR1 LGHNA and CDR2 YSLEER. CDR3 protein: CASSRRLVSYNEQFF. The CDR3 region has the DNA TGCGCCAGCAGCCGCCGACTAGTTTCCTACAATGAGCAGTTCTTC.

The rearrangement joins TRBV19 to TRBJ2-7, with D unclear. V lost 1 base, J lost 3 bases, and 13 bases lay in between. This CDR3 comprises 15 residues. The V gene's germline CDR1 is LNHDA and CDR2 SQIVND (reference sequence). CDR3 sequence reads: CASSIGTVGIYEQYF. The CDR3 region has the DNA TGTGCCAGTAGTATAGGTACAGTGGGCATCTACGAGCAGTACTTC.

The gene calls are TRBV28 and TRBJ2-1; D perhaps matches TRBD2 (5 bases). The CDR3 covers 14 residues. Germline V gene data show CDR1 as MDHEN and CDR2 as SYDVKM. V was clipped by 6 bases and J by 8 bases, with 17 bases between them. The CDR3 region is CASSSLEGLYEQFF. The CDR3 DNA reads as TGTGCCAGCAGCTCCCTAGAGGGTCTCTATGAGCAGTTCTTC.

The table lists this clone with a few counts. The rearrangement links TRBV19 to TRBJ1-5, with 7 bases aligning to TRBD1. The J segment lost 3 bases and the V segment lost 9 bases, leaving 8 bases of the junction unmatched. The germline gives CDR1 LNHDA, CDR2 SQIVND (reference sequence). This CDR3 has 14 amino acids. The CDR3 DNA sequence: TGTGCCAGCGATAAGACAGGGCACAATCAGCCCCAGCATTTT. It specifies CASDKTGHNQPQHF.

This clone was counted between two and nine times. The CDR3 DNA reads as TGTGCCAGCAGTCCGAGACTAGCTCGTGGGGCCAACGTCCTGACTTTC. This codes for CASSPRLARGANVLTF. The chain uses TRBV6-6 and TRBJ2-6; 7 positions match TRBD2. J gave up 3 bases and V 5 bases, and 7 bases lay outside the gene matches. The CDR3 length is 16 residues. The germline gives CDR1 MNHNY, CDR2 SVGAGI (reference sequence).

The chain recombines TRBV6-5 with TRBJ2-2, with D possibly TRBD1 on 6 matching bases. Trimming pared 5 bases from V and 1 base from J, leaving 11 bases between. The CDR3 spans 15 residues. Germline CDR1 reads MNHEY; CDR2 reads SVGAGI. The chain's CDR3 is CASSRKTGNTGELFF. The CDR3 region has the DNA TGTGCCAGCAGTCGCAAGACAGGGAACACCGGGGAGCTGTTTTTT.

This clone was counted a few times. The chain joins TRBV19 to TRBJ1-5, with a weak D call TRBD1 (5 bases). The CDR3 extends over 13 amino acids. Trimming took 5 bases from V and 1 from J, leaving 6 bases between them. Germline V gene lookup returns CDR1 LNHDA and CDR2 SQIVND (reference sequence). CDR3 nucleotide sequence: TGTGCCAGTAGTCGGGGGAGCAATCAGCCCCAGCATTTT. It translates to CASSRGSNQPQHF. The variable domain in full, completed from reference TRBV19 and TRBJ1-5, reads DGGITQSPKYLFRKEGQNVTLSCEQNLNHDAMYWYRQDPGQGLRLIYYSQIVNDFQKGDIAEGYSVSREKKESFPLTVTSAQKNPTAFYLCASSRGSNQPQHFGDGTRLSIL.

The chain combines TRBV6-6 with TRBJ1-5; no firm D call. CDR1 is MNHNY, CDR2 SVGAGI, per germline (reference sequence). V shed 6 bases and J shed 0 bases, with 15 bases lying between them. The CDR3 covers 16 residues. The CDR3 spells CASRSRETSSNQPQHF. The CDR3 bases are TGTGCCAGCAGATCGCGGGAAACTTCTAGCAATCAGCCCCAGCATTTT.

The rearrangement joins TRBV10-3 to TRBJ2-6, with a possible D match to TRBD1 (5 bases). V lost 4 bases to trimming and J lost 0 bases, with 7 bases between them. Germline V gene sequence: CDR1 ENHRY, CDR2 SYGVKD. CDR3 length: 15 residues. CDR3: CAISGTFSGANVLTF. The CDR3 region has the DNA TGTGCCATCAGTGGGACATTCTCTGGGGCCAACGTCCTGACTTTC.

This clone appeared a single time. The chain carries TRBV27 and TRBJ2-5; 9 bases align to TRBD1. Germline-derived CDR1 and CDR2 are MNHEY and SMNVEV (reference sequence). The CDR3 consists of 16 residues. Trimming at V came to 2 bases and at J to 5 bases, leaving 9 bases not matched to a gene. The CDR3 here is CASSLRRTGGGETQYF. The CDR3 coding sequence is TGTGCCAGCAGTTTACGCCGAACAGGGGGCGGGGAGACCCAGTACTTC.

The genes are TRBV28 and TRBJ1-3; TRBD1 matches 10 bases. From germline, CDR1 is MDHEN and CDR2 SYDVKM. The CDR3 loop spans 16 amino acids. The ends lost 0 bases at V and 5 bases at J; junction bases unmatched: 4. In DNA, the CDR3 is TGTGCCAGCAGTTTATGTCGGGACAGGGGTCGAAACACCATATATTTT. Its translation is CASSLCRDRGRNTIYF.

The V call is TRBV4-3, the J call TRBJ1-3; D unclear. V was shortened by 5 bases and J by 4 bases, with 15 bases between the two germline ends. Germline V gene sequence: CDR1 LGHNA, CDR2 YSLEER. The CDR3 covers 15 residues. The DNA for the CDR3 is TGCGCCAGCAGCGGTTCAGGTTTTGGAGGAAACACCATATATTTT. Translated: CASSGSGFGGNTIYF.

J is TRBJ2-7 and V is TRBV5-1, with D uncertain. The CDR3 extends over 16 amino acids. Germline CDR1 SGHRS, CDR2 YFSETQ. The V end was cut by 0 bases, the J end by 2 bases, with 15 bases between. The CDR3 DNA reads TGCGCCAGCAGCTTGGTTTGTAGCTCTGTCGCCTACGAGCAGTACTTC. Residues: CASSLVCSSVAYEQYF.

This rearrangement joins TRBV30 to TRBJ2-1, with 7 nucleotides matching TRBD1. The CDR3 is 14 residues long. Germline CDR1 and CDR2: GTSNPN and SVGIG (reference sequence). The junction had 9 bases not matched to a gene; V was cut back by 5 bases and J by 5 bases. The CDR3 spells CAWVRGTENNEQFF. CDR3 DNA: TGTGCCTGGGTTAGAGGGACAGAAAACAATGAGCAGTTCTTC.